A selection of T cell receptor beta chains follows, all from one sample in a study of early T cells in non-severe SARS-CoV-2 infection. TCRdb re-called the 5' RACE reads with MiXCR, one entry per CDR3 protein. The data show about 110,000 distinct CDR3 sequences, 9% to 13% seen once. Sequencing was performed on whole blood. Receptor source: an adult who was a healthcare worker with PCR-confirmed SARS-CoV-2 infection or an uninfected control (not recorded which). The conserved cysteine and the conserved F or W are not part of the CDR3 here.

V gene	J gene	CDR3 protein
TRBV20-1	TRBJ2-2	SAARTESTGELF
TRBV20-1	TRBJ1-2	SASPLAPTGGSYGYT
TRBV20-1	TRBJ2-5	SAIDRAQETQY
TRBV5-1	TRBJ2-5	ASSGGTGLTQY
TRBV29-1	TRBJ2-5	SVNILAGKNYQETQY
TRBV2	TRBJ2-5	ASRERWSGKETQY
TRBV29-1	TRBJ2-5	SVEDRETQY
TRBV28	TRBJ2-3	ASRNRVTDTQY
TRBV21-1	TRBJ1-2	ASTVRTGINYGYT
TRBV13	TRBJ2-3	ASSLQTDTQY
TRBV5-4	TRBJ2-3	ASSGTGTTSLKKY
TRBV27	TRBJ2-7	ASSNLGPYEQY